The sequence of this TCR beta chain was determined in a study of patients and donors after allogeneic stem cell transplantation. TCRdb passed the RT-PCR reads through MiXCR, listing each CDR3 protein once. In the table there are over 350,000 distinct CDR3 sequences, about a sixth of which are singletons. This clonotype has just a few counts. V lost 2 bases to trimming and J lost 8 bases; unmatched junction nucleotides: 13. The CDR3 is 16 residues long. CDR1 LGHNA and CDR2 YSLEER come from the germline V gene. The TCR originated in a human donor who was either an allogeneic HSCT recipient or a stem cell or donor lymphocyte infusion donor (not recorded which). It is not recorded whose cells these are; they may come from a transplant donor. The sample taken for sequencing was blood, either unsorted or a sorted T cell fraction (not recorded which). The V and J genes are TRBV4-3 and TRBJ1-2, with TRBD1 matching over 8 bases. CDR3 sequence: CASSQRGDRPRGGYTF. CDR3 nucleotide sequence: TGCGCCAGCAGCCAACGCGGGGACAGGCCTCGGGGGGGCTACACCTTC.